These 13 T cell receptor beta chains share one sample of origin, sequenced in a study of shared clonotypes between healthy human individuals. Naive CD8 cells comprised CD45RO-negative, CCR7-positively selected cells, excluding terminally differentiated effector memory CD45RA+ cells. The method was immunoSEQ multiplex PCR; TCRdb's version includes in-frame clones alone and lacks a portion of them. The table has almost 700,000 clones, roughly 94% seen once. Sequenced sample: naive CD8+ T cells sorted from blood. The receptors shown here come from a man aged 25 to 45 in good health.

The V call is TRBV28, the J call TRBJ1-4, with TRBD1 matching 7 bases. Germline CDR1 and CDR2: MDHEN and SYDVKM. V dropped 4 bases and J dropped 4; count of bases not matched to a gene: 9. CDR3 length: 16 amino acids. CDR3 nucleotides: TGTGCCAGCAGTTCCTACAGGGGTGTCGATAATGAAAAACTGTTTTTT. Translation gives CASSSYRGVDNEKLFF.

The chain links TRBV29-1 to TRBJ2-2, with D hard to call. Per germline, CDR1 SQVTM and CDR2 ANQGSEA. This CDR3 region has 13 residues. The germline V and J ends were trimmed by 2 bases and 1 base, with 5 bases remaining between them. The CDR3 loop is CSVENENTGELFF. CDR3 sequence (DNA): TGCAGCGTTGAAAATGAGAACACCGGGGAGCTGTTTTTT.

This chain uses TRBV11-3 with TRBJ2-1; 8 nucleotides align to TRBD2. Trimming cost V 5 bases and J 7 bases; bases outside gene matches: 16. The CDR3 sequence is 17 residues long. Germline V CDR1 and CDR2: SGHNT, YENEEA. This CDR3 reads CASSMSPASGLKNEQFF. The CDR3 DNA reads TGTGCCAGCAGCATGAGCCCCGCTAGCGGGCTGAAGAATGAGCAGTTCTTC.

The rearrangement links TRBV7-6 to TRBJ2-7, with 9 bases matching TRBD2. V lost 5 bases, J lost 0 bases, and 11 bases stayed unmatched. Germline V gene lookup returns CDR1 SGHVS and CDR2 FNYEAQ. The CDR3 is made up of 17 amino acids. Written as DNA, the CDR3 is TGTGCCAGCAGCAAGGGGGCGGGAGGGCGATACTCCTACGAGCAGTACTTC. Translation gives CASSKGAGGRYSYEQYF. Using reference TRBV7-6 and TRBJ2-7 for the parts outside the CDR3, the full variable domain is GAGVSQSPRYKVTKRGQDVALRCDPISGHVSLYWYRQALGQGPEFLTYFNYEAQQDKSGLPNDRFSAERPEGSISTLTIQRTEQRDSAMYRCASSKGAGGRYSYEQYFGPGTRLTVT.

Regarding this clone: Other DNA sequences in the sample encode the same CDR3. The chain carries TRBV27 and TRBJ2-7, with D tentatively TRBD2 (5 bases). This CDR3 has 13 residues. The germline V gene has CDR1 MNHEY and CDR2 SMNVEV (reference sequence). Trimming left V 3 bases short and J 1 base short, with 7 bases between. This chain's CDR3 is CASSLRRSYEQYF. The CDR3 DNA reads TGTGCCAGCAGTTTGAGGAGGTCCTACGAGCAGTACTTC.

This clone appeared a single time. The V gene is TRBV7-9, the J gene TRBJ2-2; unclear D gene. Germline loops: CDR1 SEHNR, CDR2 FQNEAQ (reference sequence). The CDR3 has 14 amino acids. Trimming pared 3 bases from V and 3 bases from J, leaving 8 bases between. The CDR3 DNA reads TGTGCCAGCAGCTTGTGGATAGACACCGGGGAGCTGTTTTTT. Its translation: CASSLWIDTGELFF.

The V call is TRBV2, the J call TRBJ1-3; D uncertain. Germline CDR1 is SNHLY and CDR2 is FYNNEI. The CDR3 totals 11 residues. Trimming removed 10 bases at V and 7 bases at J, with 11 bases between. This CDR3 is CATQDRNTIYF. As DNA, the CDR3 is TGTGCCACCCAGGATAGGAACACCATATATTTT.

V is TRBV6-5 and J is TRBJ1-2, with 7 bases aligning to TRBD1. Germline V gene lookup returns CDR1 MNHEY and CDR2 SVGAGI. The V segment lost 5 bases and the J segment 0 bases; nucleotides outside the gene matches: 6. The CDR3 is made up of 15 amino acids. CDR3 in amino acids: CASSPGQAPNYGYTF. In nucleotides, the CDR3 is TGTGCCAGCAGTCCAGGACAGGCGCCTAACTATGGCTACACCTTC.

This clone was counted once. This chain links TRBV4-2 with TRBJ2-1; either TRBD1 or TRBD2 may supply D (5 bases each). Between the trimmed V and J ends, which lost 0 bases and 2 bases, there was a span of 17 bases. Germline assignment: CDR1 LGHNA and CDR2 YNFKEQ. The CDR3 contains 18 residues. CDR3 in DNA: TGTGCCAGCAGCCAAGATCTATTCGGGACGTGGGCCTACAATGAGCAGTTCTTC. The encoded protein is CASSQDLFGTWAYNEQFF.

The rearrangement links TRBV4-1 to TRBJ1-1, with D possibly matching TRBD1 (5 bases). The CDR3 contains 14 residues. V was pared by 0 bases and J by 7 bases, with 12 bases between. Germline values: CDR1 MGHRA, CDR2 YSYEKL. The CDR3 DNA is TGCGCCAGCAGCCAAGAAAGGGGTTTGGGTGAAGCTTTCTTT. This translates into CASSQERGLGEAFF.

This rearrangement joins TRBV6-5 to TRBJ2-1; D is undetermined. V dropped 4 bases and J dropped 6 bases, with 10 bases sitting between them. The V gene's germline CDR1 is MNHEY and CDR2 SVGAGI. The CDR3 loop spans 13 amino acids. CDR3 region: CASSSAVGNEQFF. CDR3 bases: TGTGCCAGCAGTTCGGCGGTCGGCAATGAGCAGTTCTTC.

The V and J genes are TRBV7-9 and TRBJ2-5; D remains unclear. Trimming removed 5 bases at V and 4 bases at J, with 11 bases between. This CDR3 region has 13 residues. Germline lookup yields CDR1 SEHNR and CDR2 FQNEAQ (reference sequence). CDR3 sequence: CASSEGWGETQYF. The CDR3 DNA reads TGTGCCAGCAGCGAAGGGTGGGGAGAGACCCAGTACTTC.

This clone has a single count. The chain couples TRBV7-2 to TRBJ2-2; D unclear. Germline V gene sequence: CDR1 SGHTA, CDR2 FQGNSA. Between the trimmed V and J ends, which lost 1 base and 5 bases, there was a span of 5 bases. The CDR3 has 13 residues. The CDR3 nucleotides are TGTGCCAGCAGCTTAGTTACTACCGGGGAGCTGTTTTTT. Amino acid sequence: CASSLVTTGELFF.